The text below deals with one TCR beta chain. Its antigen is as yet unknown. The data originate from a study of beta chain features in type 1 diabetes. Overall study results and limits: When Type 1 diabetes patients were examined, their TCRB CDR3s proved moderately but significantly shorter in all four CD4+ subsets. The study found that naive, central memory and Treg TCRB repertoires appeared more similar in patients than in healthy donors.

Isolation of CD4+ naive, central memory, regulatory and stem cell-like memory cells was achieved by sorting via CD45RO/CCR7/CD25/CD127/CD95/CD27. Every isolated RNA sample was fully reverse transcribed, so sequencing captured expressed TCRB transcripts. The data were produced by immunoSEQ multiplex PCR, yet TCRdb's version contains in-frame clones alone and is incomplete. The sample consists of about 700,000 clones, 10% to 15% of them appearing once. There are 14 residues in the CDR3. CDR1 and CDR2 from the germline V gene are SGHRS and YFSETQ. J gave up 4 bases and V 4 bases, and 6 bases lay outside the gene matches.

The TCR comes from a man younger than 30 with type 1 diabetes. Sample: naive CD4+ T cells from blood. The chain is built from TRBV5-1 and TRBJ2-7; TRBD1 aligns across 9 bases. The CDR3 bases are TGCGCCAGCAGCCCAGGGACAGGGCCGTACGAGCAGTACTTC. Translating it yields CASSPGTGPYEQYF. Full variable domain (remainder filled in from reference TRBV5-1 and TRBJ2-7): KAGVTQTPRYLIKTRGQQVTLSCSPISGHRSVSWYQQTPGQGLQFLFEYFSETQRNKGNFPGRFSGRQFSNSRSEMNVSTLELGDSALYLCASSPGTGPYEQYFGPGTRLTVT.